Below, 26 T cell receptor beta chains from the same sample are listed, as sequenced in a study of naive and memory T cell subsets. Study-wide findings and caveats: Naive repertoires, especially CD8, held a few larger clonotypes, possibly memory cells re-expressing CD45RA.

The beta constant-region primer was an equimolar mix of two oligonucleotides covering TRBC1 and TRBC2. Four rounds of PCR amplified the ligated cDNA using nested alpha and beta constant-region primers plus SP2. Each CDR3 protein is one row after TCRdb ran MiXCR on the UMI-ligation and nested PCR reads. This table holds about 140,000 distinct CDR3 sequences, 15% to 20% found once. Antigens of these TCRs are unknown. Source material: naive CD8+ T cells from blood. The receptors here all came from a human donor in good health.

The chain has TRBV24-1 and TRBJ2-3, with 8 positions matching TRBD2. This CDR3 is 13 amino acids long. Per germline, CDR1 KGHDR and CDR2 SFDVKD. V trimming: 5 bases; J trimming: 6 bases; junction bases outside the gene matches: 3. The CDR3 bases are TGTGCCACCAGTGGAGCGGGGGACGATACGCAGTATTTT. Protein: CATSGAGDDTQYF.

This clonotype was counted a few times. The J gene is TRBJ1-1, the V gene TRBV27; D is perhaps TRBD1 (6 bases). V was pared by 5 bases and J by 7 bases, with 11 bases between. The CDR3 contains 12 residues. The germline gives CDR1 MNHEY, CDR2 SMNVEV (reference sequence). The CDR3 DNA is TGTGCCAGCAGTACAGGGCGAAATGAAGCTTTCTTT. It is translated as CASSTGRNEAFF.

This clonotype has more than one count but fewer than ten. V gene TRBV29-1 combines with J gene TRBJ1-4, with D possibly being TRBD1 (6 bases). Germline V gene data show CDR1 as SQVTM and CDR2 as ANQGSEA. This CDR3 has 16 amino acids. V was trimmed by 1 base and J by 6 bases, leaving 18 bases between them. CDR3 coding DNA: TGCAGCGTTGAAGGTCCCGACAGGCTCCTCGATGAAAAACTGTTTTTT. This codes for CSVEGPDRLLDEKLFF. Full variable domain (outside the CDR3, taken from reference TRBV29-1 and TRBJ1-4): SAVISQKPSRDICQRGTSLTIQCQVDSQVTMMFWYRQQPGQSLTLIATANQGSEATYESGFVIDKFPISRPNLTFSTLTVSNMSPEDSSIYLCSVEGPDRLLDEKLFFGSGTQLSVL.

This chain links TRBV3-1 with TRBJ2-7; possibly TRBD1 for D (5 bases). Trimming pared 1 base from V and 3 bases from J, leaving 10 bases between. CDR3 length equals 14 residues. Germline CDR1 is LGHDT and CDR2 is YNNKEL (reference sequence). The CDR3 is CASSQGMQGYEQYF. DNA of the CDR3: TGTGCCAGCAGCCAAGGCATGCAGGGCTACGAGCAGTACTTC.

The chain carries TRBV12-3 or TRBV12-4 and TRBJ1-2; tentative D call: TRBD1 (5 bases). The CDR3 length is 14 residues. With 6 bases removed from V and 6 bases from J, the gap between germline ends came to 17 bases. The DNA for the CDR3 is TGTGCCAGCAGCCCCCTGGGGAGGGGCGATGGCTACACCTTC. This sequence encodes CASSPLGRGDGYTF.

The V call is TRBV28, the J call TRBJ2-1; weak D call: TRBD1 (5 bases). CDR3 length: 15 amino acids. V lost 3 bases, J lost 8 bases, and 17 bases lay in between. CDR1 and CDR2 from the germline V gene are MDHEN and SYDVKM. CDR3 loop: CASSLWGPNQDEQFF. CDR3 in DNA: TGTGCCAGCAGTTTGTGGGGCCCCAACCAGGATGAGCAGTTCTTC.

This clonotype was recorded a few times. The V and J genes are TRBV6-1 and TRBJ2-3, with D perhaps TRBD2 (5 bases). Trimming pared 4 bases from V and 1 base from J, leaving 15 bases between. The germline V gene has CDR1 MNHNS and CDR2 SASEGT. The length of the CDR3 is 16 residues. The CDR3 here is CASSASSSHGTDTQYF. The CDR3 bases are TGTGCCAGCAGTGCCTCTAGCAGCCATGGCACAGATACGCAGTATTTT.

This clonotype was picked up a small number of times. This chain links TRBV20-1 with TRBJ2-5; D call uncertain. This CDR3 has 14 residues. V was cut by 3 bases and J by 1 base, with 12 bases left in between. The germline V gene has CDR1 DFQATT and CDR2 SNEGSKA (reference sequence). The CDR3, as DNA: TGCAGTGCTAGCACACAGAACCCCCAAGAGACCCAGTACTTC. Encoded protein: CSASTQNPQETQYF.

This clonotype was seen ten or more times. CDR3 sequence (DNA): TGTGCCAGCCTGTCTGGAAATGAGCAGTTCTTC. Protein product: CASLSGNEQFF. The chain is built from TRBV6-5 and TRBJ2-1; D gene ambiguous. This CDR3 region has 11 residues. Trimming left V 8 bases short and J 7 bases short, with 9 bases between. In germline, CDR1 is MNHEY, CDR2 SVGAGI.

This clonotype was seen more than once but under ten times. V usage is TRBV7-9 and J usage is TRBJ1-1; maybe TRBD1 (5 bases). This CDR3 comprises 14 residues. The germline V gene has CDR1 SEHNR and CDR2 FQNEAQ (reference sequence). V was clipped by 2 bases and J by 3 bases, with 10 bases between them. CDR3 bases: TGTGCCAGCAGCTTACTGCCGGGGGACACTGAAGCTTTCTTT. Protein sequence: CASSLLPGDTEAFF.

This clonotype appeared a few times. This chain connects TRBV28 to TRBJ2-7, with D perhaps TRBD2 (5 bases). Germline CDR1 and CDR2: MDHEN and SYDVKM. Between the trimmed V and J ends, which lost 6 bases and 0 bases, there was a span of 12 bases. The CDR3 loop spans 14 amino acids. CDR3 region: CASSNSGGSYEQYF. Here the CDR3 DNA reads TGTGCCAGCAGCAACAGCGGCGGCTCCTACGAGCAGTACTTC. The full variable domain, with the rest looked up from reference TRBV28 and TRBJ2-7, is DVKVTQSSRYLVKRTGEKVFLECVQDMDHENMFWYRQDPGLGLRLIYFSYDVKMKEKGDIPEGYSVSREKKERFSLILESASTNQTSMYLCASSNSGGSYEQYFGPGTRLTVT.

V usage is TRBV4-2 and J usage is TRBJ2-1; tentatively, D is TRBD1 (5 bases). Per germline, CDR1 LGHNA and CDR2 YNFKEQ. Trimming stripped 0 bases from V and 8 bases from J, with 8 bases between. This CDR3 is built from 13 residues. The CDR3 is CASSQDGHDEQFF. The CDR3, as DNA: TGTGCCAGCAGCCAAGACGGACACGATGAGCAGTTCTTC.

This clonotype was counted only a few times. The chain uses TRBV28 and TRBJ2-3; 11 bases map to TRBD2. Looked up from germline, CDR1 is MDHEN and CDR2 is SYDVKM. The CDR3 loop spans 16 amino acids. With 3 bases clipped from V and 6 bases from J, the junction kept 8 bases outside the gene matches. CDR3 sequence (DNA): TGTGCCAGCAGTTTCGGACTAGCGGGTGAGGGCGATACGCAGTATTTT. Protein product: CASSFGLAGEGDTQYF.

The V call is TRBV4-1, the J call TRBJ1-4; D uncertain. V dropped 5 bases and J dropped 0 bases, with 10 bases sitting between them. The CDR3 contains 15 residues. The germline CDR1 and CDR2 sequences are MGHRA and YSYEKL. The CDR3 region has the DNA TGCGCCAGCAGCAACTCGTACGCAACTAATGAAAAACTGTTTTTT. Translation: CASSNSYATNEKLFF.

This clonotype showed up just a few times. The gene calls are TRBV2 and TRBJ1-1; D is perhaps TRBD1 (5 bases). Trimming pared 4 bases from V and 1 base from J, leaving 7 bases between. The CDR3 loop spans 13 amino acids. CDR1 is SNHLY, CDR2 FYNNEI, per germline. CDR3 sequence (DNA): TGTGCCAGCAGTGTCGGGGCGAACACTGAAGCTTTCTTT. It is translated as CASSVGANTEAFF.

The chain joins TRBV6-6 to TRBJ1-5; 7 nucleotides match TRBD1. The junction had 8 bases not matched to a gene; V was cut back by 5 bases and J by 1 base. Germline assignment: CDR1 MNHNY and CDR2 SVGAGI (reference sequence). The CDR3 covers 16 residues. The CDR3: CASSGRDSQSNQPQHF. For the CDR3, the DNA is TGTGCCAGCAGTGGCCGGGACAGCCAGAGCAATCAGCCCCAGCATTTT.

This clonotype has a handful of counts. This rearrangement joins TRBV7-9 to TRBJ2-7, with D unresolved. The CDR3 covers 13 residues. CDR1 SEHNR and CDR2 FQNEAQ come from the germline V gene (reference sequence). V was pared by 5 bases and J by 0 bases, with 8 bases between. In DNA form, the CDR3 reads TGTGCCAGCAGCCATCCTACCTCCTACGAGCAGTACTTC. It specifies CASSHPTSYEQYF.

The genes are TRBV27 and TRBJ2-1, with TRBD1 matching 11 bases. The CDR3 is made up of 14 amino acids. Germline V CDR1 and CDR2: MNHEY, SMNVEV (reference sequence). The J segment lost 6 bases and the V segment lost 2 bases, leaving 0 bases of the junction unmatched. CDR3 nucleotides: TGTGCCAGCAGTTTAGGGACAGGGGGCAATGAGCAGTTCTTC. This codes for CASSLGTGGNEQFF.

The chain employs TRBV5-5 and TRBJ2-1; tentative D call: TRBD2 (6 bases). V was pared by 0 bases and J by 4 bases, with 11 bases between. Germline assignment: CDR1 SGHKS and CDR2 YYEKEE (reference sequence). This CDR3 is built from 15 residues. This CDR3 is CASSLDSGVYNEQFF. CDR3 nucleotides: TGTGCCAGCAGCTTGGATTCGGGGGTATACAATGAGCAGTTCTTC.

This clonotype was seen a handful of times. The chain employs TRBV28 and TRBJ1-2, with 7 bases identical to TRBD1. The CDR3 contains 17 residues. The germline V gene has CDR1 MDHEN and CDR2 SYDVKM. V lost 6 bases and J lost 1; bases outside the gene matches: 14. DNA for the CDR3: TGTGCCAGCAGCCCTAGGACAGGTGGGGCTTATAACTATGGCTACACCTTC. Translated, it gives CASSPRTGGAYNYGYTF.

The chain is built from TRBV5-1 and TRBJ2-3; 8 nucleotides agree with TRBD2. The germline V gene has CDR1 SGHRS and CDR2 YFSETQ. This CDR3 contains 14 residues. The V gene end was trimmed by 9 bases and the J gene end by 5 bases; junction bases not matched to a gene: 11. The CDR3 DNA reads as TGCGCCACCTCTGAGGCGGGAGGATTAGATACGCAGTATTTT. Its translation: CATSEAGGLDTQYF.

In its sample, this clonotype was seen a few times. The J gene is TRBJ2-1, the V gene TRBV28; TRBD2 aligns across 10 bases. The CDR3 length is 14 residues. Germline assignment: CDR1 MDHEN and CDR2 SYDVKM. The J segment lost 4 bases and the V segment lost 6 bases, leaving 3 bases of the junction unmatched. The CDR3 loop reads CASREGLAYNEQFF. The CDR3 nucleotides read TGTGCCAGCAGGGAGGGACTAGCGTACAATGAGCAGTTCTTC.

This clonotype was recorded a few times. The chain uses TRBV29-1 and TRBJ2-7; 7 positions agree with TRBD1. Germline values: CDR1 SQVTM, CDR2 ANQGSEA. This CDR3 contains 13 residues. The ends lost 7 bases at V and 1 base at J; junction bases unmatched: 7. The CDR3 DNA is TGCAGCGCTGGACAGGATCCGTCCTACGAGCAGTACTTC. Translating gives CSAGQDPSYEQYF.

V and J are TRBV24-1 and TRBJ2-3, with a weak D call TRBD2 (5 bases). Trimming removed 1 base from V and 6 bases from J, with 10 bases in between. This CDR3 is built from 14 residues. Per the germline V gene, CDR1 is KGHDR and CDR2 is SFDVKD. CDR3 amino acids: CATSDFGGFDTQYF. As DNA, the CDR3 is TGTGCCACCAGTGATTTCGGAGGATTTGATACGCAGTATTTT.

The gene calls are TRBV4-1 and TRBJ1-5, with a weak D call TRBD1 (6 bases). Germline V gene sequence: CDR1 MGHRA, CDR2 YSYEKL. V lost 2 bases and J lost 2, with 10 bases in between. There are 15 residues in the CDR3. CDR3: CASSQYRGGNQPQHF. CDR3 nucleotides: TGCGCCAGCAGCCAATATAGGGGGGGCAATCAGCCCCAGCATTTT.

V usage is TRBV5-6 and J usage is TRBJ2-7, with 10 bases lining up with TRBD1. This CDR3 comprises 14 residues. V lost 1 base, J lost 3 bases, and 1 base stayed unmatched. Germline CDR1 is SGHDT and CDR2 is YYEEEE. The CDR3 is CASSLRTGGYEQYF. Here the CDR3 DNA reads TGTGCCAGCAGCTTGAGGACAGGGGGCTACGAGCAGTACTTC.